This T cell receptor beta chain was documented in a study of CD8 T cells in ankylosing spondylitis. TCRdb reanalysed the 5' RACE reads using MiXCR and keeps one entry per CDR3 protein. Among 200,000 to 250,000 distinct CDR3 sequences listed, 18% were seen once. On this clonotype: Its antigen is not identified.

Germline V gene data show CDR1 as SGHDN and CDR2 as FVKESK. The CDR3 runs 15 residues. With 2 bases removed from V and 0 bases from J, the gap between germline ends came to 9 bases. General study findings and limits: In ankylosing spondylitis blood, a motif of several highly homologous TCR beta variants appeared characteristic. Certain motif variants had earlier been reported in reactive arthritis synovial fluid and blood.

The chain is built from TRBV14 and TRBJ2-3; D remains ambiguous. The sequence was collected from a male donor with ankylosing spondylitis. What was sequenced was blood, either unsorted or a sorted T cell fraction (not recorded which). CDR3 in DNA: TGTGCCAGCAGCCAATTGAGAAAAAGCACAGATACGCAGTATTTT. It yields the protein CASSQLRKSTDTQYF.